This TCR beta chain was sequenced during a study of shared clonotypes between healthy human individuals. For the study at large: Each donor had three CD4 naive, three CD4 memory, two CD8 naive and one CD8 memory plate.

The CDR3 is 16 amino acids. Germline CDR1 SEHNR, CDR2 FQNEAQ (reference sequence). The V end lost 2 bases, the J end lost 2 bases, and 15 bases lay between the germline ends. Assay used: immunoSEQ multiplex PCR; TCRdb lists only in-frame clones, some missing. The sample includes 2.3 million or so clones, over 85% seen only once; the top ten take roughly 0.36%. This sequence originates from a man younger than 35 in good health. Some clones in this sample may be carry-over from other donors' samples. Material for sequencing was naive CD4+ T cells from PBMCs. The subset here: CD45RA+ positively selected. The J gene is TRBJ1-2, the V gene TRBV7-9; maybe TRBD1 (5 bases). CDR3 bases: TGTGCCAGCAGCTTAACAGTTCTCAGGGCGAACTATGGCTACACCTTC. Protein product: CASSLTVLRANYGYTF.